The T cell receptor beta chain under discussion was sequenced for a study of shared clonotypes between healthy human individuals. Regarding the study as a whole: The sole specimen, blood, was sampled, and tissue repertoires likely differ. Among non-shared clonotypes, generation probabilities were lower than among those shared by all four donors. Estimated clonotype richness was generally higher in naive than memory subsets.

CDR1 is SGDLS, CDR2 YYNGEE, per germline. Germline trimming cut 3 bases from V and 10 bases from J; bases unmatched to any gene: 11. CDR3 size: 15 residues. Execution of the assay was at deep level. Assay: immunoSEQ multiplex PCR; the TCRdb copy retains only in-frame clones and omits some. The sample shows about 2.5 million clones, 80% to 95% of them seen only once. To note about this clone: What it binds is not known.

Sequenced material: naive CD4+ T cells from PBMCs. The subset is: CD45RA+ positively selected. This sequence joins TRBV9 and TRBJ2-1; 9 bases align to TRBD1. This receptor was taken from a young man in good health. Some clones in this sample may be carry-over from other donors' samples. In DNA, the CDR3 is TGTGCCAGCAGCGCATCCCCGGGACAGGGATCCGAGCAGTTCTTC. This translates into CASSASPGQGSEQFF.